One T cell receptor beta chain is described in this entry. There is no known antigen for this receptor. The record has no base qualities; no much larger clone is one base away. The same CDR3 is also encoded by other DNA sequences in this sample. The data were taken from a study of blood T cell repertoires in COVID-19 (dated by TCRdb to the early 2020s). Notes on the research overall: Collaborator samples came from the United States, Italy and Spain and covered acute and convalescent phases of COVID-19. The material from the prospective study consisted of cDNA or gDNA derived from T cells, B-cell-depleted T cells, or PBMCs. The dataset comprised deeply sampled blood TCRbeta repertoires from subjects exposed to, actively infected with, or recovered from COVID-19. A freely available public database, intended as a resource for researchers studying the immune response to SARS-CoV-2, is where the repertoires were released. The samples were drawn from two sources: the first 160 participants of the ongoing ImmuneRACE study, and 1,000 to 1,500 subjects contributed by 6 global collaborators. Nearly every sample came with metadata listing a de-identified subject ID, COVID-19 status, age in years and sex. Where available, HLA class I and class II types were taken from metadata supplied by the sample provider and were not determined by assay-based typing.

From the germline V gene, CDR1 is SGHTA and CDR2 is FQGNSA. Trimming costs V 0 bases and J 0 bases, and their ends lie 6 bases apart. The CDR3 runs 15 residues from the cysteine to the phenylalanine. Of all the DNA, just the CDR3 is kept, 45 bases in frame from base 1. The collaborating institutions used their own protocols to collect whole blood in K2EDTA tubes. For TCRbeta analysis, collaborators shipped samples as frozen whole blood, isolated PBMCs, or DNA extracted from either of those sample types. Study-wide conclusions, independent of this receptor: The amount of clinical and demographic metadata varied by source and participant and was provided uncurated.

TCRbeta CDR3 regions were amplified from genomic DNA by means of the immunoSEQ Assay, a bias-controlled multiplex PCR. Per the authors' processing: Nucleated cell counts per sample were estimated from amplification of reference gene primers within the assay. To quantify the absolute abundance of each unique TCRbeta CDR3 rearrangement, sequence reads were collapsed and filtered. For each sample, productive Simpson clonality was calculated by taking the square root of Simpson's diversity index across productive rearrangements. Drawn from immuneACCESS, this table holds only the in-frame rearrangements with V and J called that TCRdb kept. Clones are partly lost; checked studies trace under half to an unresolved V gene and leave the rest unexplained. The DNA gave D and trimming, while V, J and clone size come from that table. This sample lists fewer than 300,000 clones; roughly 85% were detected once. Roughly 15% of the sample rests with the top ten.

The sequence derives from a human donor in a cohort sampled during active COVID-19. Rearrangement joined TRBV7-2 to TRBJ1-3; no confident D gene assignment can be made. Material for sequencing was peripheral blood. The nucleotide sequence reads as follows: TGTGCCAGCAGCTTAGCGACGGGCTCTGGAAACACCATATATTTT. Its protein is CASSLATGSGNTIYF.